These T cell receptor beta chains were read from a single sample in a study of blood T cell repertoires in COVID-19. The repertoire was sequenced with immunoSEQ multiplex PCR; TCRdb's copy has only in-frame clones and lacks some. The sample consists of 110,000 or so clones, approximately 90% of them appearing once. The material sequenced was peripheral blood. Receptors were obtained from a woman in her 50s with acute or convalescent COVID-19. The CDR3 runs from the conserved cysteine through the conserved F or W. Fields, in order: V gene, CDR3 protein.

>TRBV2
CASSESRGIGNTIYF
>TRBV30
CAWWLAGGTGELFF
>TRBV12-5
CASGSAGDDTDTQYF
>TRBV4-3
CASSQDLKGQQETQYF
>TRBV19
CASSTRQGEQIGLFF
>TRBV7-9
CASSQQTGYGYTF
>TRBV28
CASTQGAANYGYTF
>TRBV6-5
CASSYLQGNTEAFF
>TRBV2
CASSTTGANSPLHF
>TRBV27
CASKGLRRLNTEAFF
>TRBV11-2
CASSRGYYEQYF
>TRBV4-3
CASSQDLIGEPQHF
>TRBV6-5
CASSYGTGGPAFF
>TRBV7-9
CASRPREPKRGQYF
>TRBV7-9
CASSRTGREQYF
>TRBV24-1
CATSDPRGQVEYNEQFF
>TRBV4-3
CASSQELGTGRIGWVLTEAFF
>TRBV30
CAWSDLAYDYGYTF
>TRBV7-6
CASSSRSVGVNTGELFF
>TRBV29-1
CSVEKQTQETQYF
>TRBV30
CAWGDREGQPQHF
>TRBV29-1
CSVLRTGAGEQYF
>TRBV9
CASSVGQESGGYTF
>TRBV7-5
CARSLILTSGYNEQFF
>TRBV7-9
CASSLRLMNTEAFF
>TRBV21-1
CASSKPYRNGNTIYF
>TRBV9
CASSLQITDTQYF
>TRBV4-1
CASSGTGVVSYEQYF
>TRBV10-3
CAISDGGSNQPQHF